One sample yielded the 17 T cell receptor beta chains listed below, sequenced in a study of cytomegalovirus exposure and HLA in healthy donors. PCR was performed using 60 Vbeta and 13 Jbeta primers. Clones were read by immunoSEQ multiplex PCR, and TCRdb kept only the in-frame ones, dropping some. The sample includes some 130,000 clones, 66% of them seen just once. The sample consisted of PBMCs. These receptors all stem from a human donor in good health.

The rearrangement links TRBV4-3 to TRBJ2-7; the D is unclear. Germline CDR1 LGHNA, CDR2 YSLEER. V lost 0 bases to trimming and J lost 4 bases, with 13 bases between them. The CDR3 has 15 residues. This chain's CDR3 is CASSQEVVSDYEQYF. The CDR3 DNA reads TGCGCCAGCAGCCAAGAGGTGGTGTCAGATTACGAGCAGTACTTC.

This rearrangement joins TRBV5-4 to TRBJ2-1, with 13 bases aligning to TRBD2. V lost 4 bases to trimming and J lost 7 bases; unmatched junction nucleotides: 8. The CDR3 covers 16 residues. From germline, CDR1 is SGHNT and CDR2 YYREEE (reference sequence). CDR3 nucleotide sequence: TGTGCCAGCAGCCCGGGCCGGACTAGCGGGAGAAATGAGCAGTTCTTC. It yields the protein CASSPGRTSGRNEQFF.

The chain links TRBV7-8 to TRBJ2-3, with TRBD2 matching 14 bases. This CDR3 contains 16 residues. V dropped 2 bases and J dropped 5; count of bases not matched to a gene: 3. Germline CDR1 and CDR2: SGHVS and FQNEAQ. CDR3 amino acids: CASSLIGTSGRDTQYF. The CDR3 region has the DNA TGTGCCAGCAGCTTAATTGGGACTAGCGGGAGAGATACGCAGTATTTT.

This sequence joins TRBV5-4 and TRBJ2-7; D is possibly TRBD2 (6 bases). The CDR3 is made up of 15 amino acids. V lost 0 bases, J lost 5 bases, and 15 bases lay in between. Germline V CDR1 and CDR2: SGHNT, YYREEE (reference sequence). CDR3 nucleotides: TGTGCCAGCAGCTTGGGTCCAGGCGGGACCAACGAGCAGTACTTC. Protein: CASSLGPGGTNEQYF. The full variable domain, its missing parts supplied by reference TRBV5-4 and TRBJ2-7, is ETGVTQSPTHLIKTRGQQVTLRCSSQSGHNTVSWYQQALGQGPQFIFQYYREEENGRGNFPPRFSGLQFPNYSSELNVNALELDDSALYLCASSLGPGGTNEQYFGPGTRLTVT.

V usage is TRBV5-8 and J usage is TRBJ2-1; TRBD1 aligns across 7 bases. V was clipped by 4 bases and J by 4 bases; unmatched bases: 11. This CDR3 has 16 residues. From germline, CDR1 is SGHTS and CDR2 YDEGEE. In DNA form, the CDR3 reads TGTGCCAGCAGCGGTCCCGGGACAGAGCTATACAATGAGCAGTTCTTC. It yields the protein CASSGPGTELYNEQFF.

The V gene is TRBV7-9, the J gene TRBJ2-7, with TRBD1 matching over 7 bases. V shed 4 bases, J shed 4 bases, and the junction held 7 bases outside the gene matches. The CDR3 spans 14 residues. Germline values: CDR1 SEHNR, CDR2 FQNEAQ (reference sequence). The CDR3 sequence: CASSSDRANYEQYF. The CDR3 nucleotides read TGTGCCAGCAGCTCCGACAGGGCTAATTACGAGCAGTACTTC.

This clone came up once. This chain uses TRBV2 with TRBJ2-1; TRBD2 matches 13 bases. This CDR3 has 15 residues. The germline V gene has CDR1 SNHLY and CDR2 FYNNEI. V gave up 4 bases and J gave up 6 bases; unmatched junction bases: 3. CDR3: CASSVGLAGANEQFF. CDR3 DNA sequence: TGTGCCAGCAGTGTAGGACTAGCGGGAGCCAATGAGCAGTTCTTC. Variable domain in full (rest from reference TRBV2 and TRBJ2-1): EPEVTQTPSHQVTQMGQEVILRCVPISNHLYFYWYRQILGQKVEFLVSFYNNEISEKSEIFDDQFSVERPDGSNFTLKIRSTKLEDSAMYFCASSVGLAGANEQFFGPGTRLTVL.

The chain links TRBV28 to TRBJ1-1; D gene ambiguous. Between the trimmed V and J ends, which lost 3 bases and 0 bases, there was a span of 2 bases. CDR1 is MDHEN and CDR2 is SYDVKM in the germline V gene. There are 12 residues in the CDR3. The CDR3 spells CASSFVNTEAFF. DNA of the CDR3: TGTGCCAGCAGTTTCGTGAACACTGAAGCTTTCTTT.

The genes are TRBV25-1 and TRBJ2-7; maybe TRBD2 (5 bases). The CDR3 has 14 amino acids. In germline, CDR1 is MGHDK, CDR2 SYGVNS. V lost 6 bases and J lost 4, with 16 bases in between. For the CDR3, the DNA is TGTGCCAGCAGCCCTAAGGGAGTAGGGTACGAGCAGTACTTC. Protein product: CASSPKGVGYEQYF.

The chain employs TRBV5-1 and TRBJ1-5; 10 bases are shared with TRBD1. V shed 4 bases, J shed 6 bases, and the junction held 7 bases outside the gene matches. The CDR3 loop spans 15 amino acids. Germline V gene data show CDR1 as SGHRS and CDR2 as YFSETQ. CDR3 coding DNA: TGCGCCAGCAGCGTGGGACAGGGGAGAAGTCAGCCCCAGCATTTT. Protein sequence: CASSVGQGRSQPQHF.

Only one count was recorded for this clone. The V gene is TRBV4-2, the J gene TRBJ1-6; TRBD1 matches at 7 bases. V shed 1 base, J shed 4 bases, and the junction held 4 bases outside the gene matches. Germline assignment: CDR1 LGHNA and CDR2 YNFKEQ. The CDR3 is made up of 16 amino acids. The DNA for the CDR3 is TGTGCCAGCAGCCAAGGCCGGGACAGTTATAATTCACCCCTCCACTTT. This gives the protein CASSQGRDSYNSPLHF.

This chain links TRBV5-1 with TRBJ2-6, with no clear D. In germline, CDR1 is SGHRS, CDR2 YFSETQ. This CDR3 has 16 residues. Between the trimmed V and J ends, which lost 0 bases and 0 bases, there was a span of 7 bases. CDR3 nucleotides: TGCGCCAGCAGCTTGGCGGTCGTCTCTGGGGCCAACGTCCTGACTTTC. Its protein product is CASSLAVVSGANVLTF. Complete variable domain (other parts from reference TRBV5-1 and TRBJ2-6): KAGVTQTPRYLIKTRGQQVTLSCSPISGHRSVSWYQQTPGQGLQFLFEYFSETQRNKGNFPGRFSGRQFSNSRSEMNVSTLELGDSALYLCASSLAVVSGANVLTFGAGSRLTVL.

This clone was seen just once. The chain links TRBV19 to TRBJ2-1; 13 positions agree with TRBD2. In germline, CDR1 is LNHDA, CDR2 SQIVND (reference sequence). The CDR3 has 16 residues. J lost 8 bases, V lost 6 bases, and 10 bases had no gene match. In DNA form, the CDR3 reads TGTGCCAGTAGGATACTAGCGGGAGGGGAGGACCATGAGCAGTTCTTC. This codes for CASRILAGGEDHEQFF.

CDR3 DNA sequence: TGTGCTAGTGGTTTGGCGGACAGGGGGCTTTCGACCTTCACTGAAGCTTTCTTT. Translation gives CASGLADRGLSTFTEAFF. The gene calls are TRBV12-5 and TRBJ1-1; 11 bases are a match to TRBD1. CDR1 and CDR2 from the germline V gene are LGHNT and FRNRAP. The CDR3 runs to 18 residues. The J segment lost 4 bases and the V segment lost 1 base, leaving 11 bases of the junction unmatched.

V is TRBV7-9 and J is TRBJ2-5; perhaps TRBD2 as D (6 bases). The CDR3 is 17 residues long. Looked up from germline, CDR1 is SEHNR and CDR2 is FQNEAQ (reference sequence). Trimming stripped 5 bases from V and 8 bases from J, with 27 bases between. CDR3 bases: TGTGCCAGCAGCCAACTAGGAGGCGGGAAGAAGGAGAGAACCCAGTACTTC. Protein product: CASSQLGGGKKERTQYF.

Concerning this clone itself: The same CDR3 also results from other DNA sequences found in this sample. The chain has TRBV20-1 and TRBJ2-7, with a weak D call TRBD2 (6 bases). Between the trimmed V and J ends, which lost 3 bases and 6 bases, there was a span of 9 bases. Germline V CDR1 and CDR2: DFQATT, SNEGSKA (reference sequence). The CDR3 covers 11 residues. The CDR3 sequence: CSARGDFEQYF. The CDR3 DNA sequence: TGCAGTGCTAGGGGGGACTTCGAGCAGTACTTC.

The chain links TRBV29-1 to TRBJ1-1, with D possibly being TRBD1 (5 bases). Germline-derived CDR1 and CDR2 are SQVTM and ANQGSEA. V lost 2 bases and J lost 3, with 10 bases in between. The CDR3 runs to 13 residues. CDR3 region: CSVELGLYTEAFF. In DNA form, the CDR3 reads TGCAGCGTTGAATTGGGACTGTACACTGAAGCTTTCTTT.